Presented here are 15 T cell receptor beta chains from one specimen sequenced in a study of blood T cell repertoires in COVID-19 (dated by TCRdb to the early 2020s). The library was built by means of the immunoSEQ multiplex PCR assay. TCRdb's version of the immuneACCESS table is confined to in-frame rearrangements and falls short of the full clone set. An unresolved V gene accounts for under half of the shortfall where checked; the remainder is of unknown origin. This sample holds around 230,000 clones; almost 85% were observed only once. The top ten hold approximately 16% of the sample. What was sequenced was PBMCs or T cells enriched from blood (not recorded which). These receptors were collected from a man in his forties or fifties who had recovered from COVID-19.

J is TRBJ1-1 and V is TRBV7-3; D unresolved. Trimming pared 3 bases from V and 4 bases from J, leaving 9 bases between. The CDR3 contains 13 residues. Per germline, CDR1 SGHTA and CDR2 FQGTGA. The CDR3 nucleotides are TGTGCCAGCAGCTTCAGTTTGGCCACTGAAGCTTTCTTT. Protein: CASSFSLATEAFF.

This clone showed up just once. The chain combines TRBV28 with TRBJ2-3; the match to TRBD1 covers 7 bases. CDR3 length equals 14 residues. Germline V gene data show CDR1 as MDHEN and CDR2 as SYDVKM. V shed 6 bases and J 4 bases; nucleotides not matched to a gene: 7. The DNA for the CDR3 is TGTGCCAGCAGCGATGGGACAGCTGCAGATACGCAGTATTTT. Encoded protein: CASSDGTAADTQYF.

The chain couples TRBV29-1 to TRBJ1-2; 7 bases map to TRBD1. Losses at the gene ends were 2 bases for V and 5 bases for J; bases not matched to a gene: 11. Germline CDR1 SQVTM, CDR2 ANQGSEA. This CDR3 comprises 15 residues. CDR3 in amino acids: CSVERSGGQQYGYTF. The DNA of the CDR3 is TGCAGCGTTGAAAGATCCGGGGGACAGCAATATGGCTACACCTTC. The complete variable domain, with remaining parts taken from reference TRBV29-1 and TRBJ1-2, reads SAVISQKPSRDICQRGTSLTIQCQVDSQVTMMFWYRQQPGQSLTLIATANQGSEATYESGFVIDKFPISRPNLTFSTLTVSNMSPEDSSIYLCSVERSGGQQYGYTFGSGTRLTVV.

The rearrangement uses TRBV29-1 and TRBJ2-5; the D gene is possibly TRBD1 (6 bases). The germline V gene has CDR1 SQVTM and CDR2 ANQGSEA. The ends were cut back, 5 bases at V and 4 bases at J, with 14 bases in the middle. CDR3 length: 13 amino acids. The CDR3 loop is CSVPTRGGETQYF. In DNA form, the CDR3 reads TGCAGCGTTCCGACCAGGGGTGGAGAGACCCAGTACTTC.

V gene TRBV3-1 (or the pseudogene TRBV3-2) combines with J gene TRBJ2-7; tentatively, D is TRBD2 (6 bases). V lost 4 bases and J 2 bases, leaving 12 bases between the germline ends. The CDR3 contains 14 residues. CDR1 LGHDT and CDR2 YNNKEL come from the germline V gene (reference sequence). The CDR3 sequence is CASSRRGKTYEQYF. CDR3 sequence (DNA): TGTGCCAGCAGCCGCCGCGGGAAAACCTACGAGCAGTACTTC.

This chain connects TRBV6-2 or TRBV6-3 to TRBJ2-1, with 10 bases that match TRBD2. There are 16 residues in the CDR3. V shed 6 bases, J shed 0 bases, and the junction held 5 bases outside the gene matches. Germline CDR1 reads MNHEY; CDR2 reads SVGEGT. CDR3 in amino acids: CASSFLAGVSYNEQFF. The CDR3 DNA is TGTGCCAGCAGCTTTCTAGCGGGGGTCTCCTACAATGAGCAGTTCTTC.

This chain links TRBV6-5 with TRBJ2-1, with 8 bases fitting TRBD2. Germline V gene lookup returns CDR1 MNHEY and CDR2 SVGAGI. CDR3 length: 13 residues. The ends lost 5 bases at V and 6 bases at J; junction bases unmatched: 3. The CDR3 DNA reads as TGTGCCAGCAGTAGAAGCGGGGGCAATGAGCAGTTCTTC. This translates into CASSRSGGNEQFF.

The rearrangement links TRBV25-1 to TRBJ1-6; TRBD1 matches at 9 bases. Per germline, CDR1 MGHDK and CDR2 SYGVNS. CDR3 length: 13 residues. With 8 bases clipped from V and 10 bases from J, the junction kept 6 bases outside the gene matches. Here the CDR3 reads CASQETGGSPLHF. The CDR3 DNA sequence: TGTGCCAGCCAAGAGACAGGGGGGTCACCCCTCCACTTT.

The chain combines TRBV20-1 with TRBJ1-1, with D tentatively TRBD1 (5 bases). Trimming removed 3 bases from V and 4 bases from J, with 15 bases in between. CDR3 length: 14 residues. Germline lookup yields CDR1 DFQATT and CDR2 SNEGSKA (reference sequence). CDR3 DNA sequence: TGCAGTGCTAGTTGGAGGGGAGGCGGCACTGAAGCTTTCTTT. It translates to CSASWRGGGTEAFF.

This chain's CDR3 is CSASTSYEQYF. DNA of the CDR3: TGCAGTGCTAGCACTTCCTACGAGCAGTACTTC. V gene TRBV20-1 combines with J gene TRBJ2-7; D is unclear. The germline V gene encodes CDR1 DFQATT and CDR2 SNEGSKA (reference sequence). The CDR3 is made up of 11 amino acids. V lost 3 bases, J lost 1 base, and 4 bases lay in between.

This clone came up once. J is TRBJ2-5 and V is TRBV5-4, with 8 nucleotides matching TRBD1. This CDR3 is 14 amino acids long. V lost 1 base and J lost 5; bases outside the gene matches: 4. In germline, CDR1 is SGHNT, CDR2 YYREEE (reference sequence). CDR3 bases: TGTGCCAGCAGCTTGTATCAGGGGGCGGAGACCCAGTACTTC. It codes for CASSLYQGAETQYF.

This clone was seen more than once but under ten times. The chain recombines TRBV30 with TRBJ2-2; TRBD1 is a possible D gene (6 bases). The CDR3 covers 12 residues. Per germline, CDR1 GTSNPN and CDR2 SVGIG (reference sequence). CDR3 residues: CATGTSPGELFF. DNA for the CDR3: TGTGCTACAGGGACCAGCCCCGGGGAGCTGTTTTTT. Full variable domain (remainder filled in from reference TRBV30 and TRBJ2-2): SQTIHQWPATLVQPVGSPLSLECTVEGTSNPNLYWYRQAAGRGLQLLFYSVGIGQISSEVPQNLSASRPQDRQFILSSKKLLLSDSGFYLCATGTSPGELFFGEGSRLTVL.

The chain combines TRBV19 with TRBJ1-3, with D unresolved. The V end was cut by 7 bases, the J end by 4 bases, with 14 bases between. This CDR3 contains 14 residues. Germline CDR1 LNHDA, CDR2 SQIVND (reference sequence). CDR3 coding DNA: TGTGCCAGTACCCCGGAGGGCCGCGGAAACACCATATATTTT. Translated, it gives CASTPEGRGNTIYF.

The rearrangement uses TRBV18 and TRBJ1-1, with D unclear. Germline loops: CDR1 KGHSH, CDR2 LQKENI. The V end lost 6 bases, the J end lost 1 base, and 9 bases lay between the germline ends. The CDR3 covers 13 residues. The CDR3 sequence: CASSRDPNTEAFF. Here the CDR3 DNA reads TGTGCCAGCTCCCGGGATCCGAACACTGAAGCTTTCTTT.

The chain uses TRBV7-2 and TRBJ1-2; 7 bases align to TRBD1. The J segment lost 4 bases and the V segment lost 5 bases, leaving 7 bases of the junction unmatched. Per germline, CDR1 SGHTA and CDR2 FQGNSA. This CDR3 has 14 residues. In DNA form, the CDR3 reads TGTGCCAGCAGCCCCTCAGGGGGACTCTATGGCTACACCTTC. Its protein is CASSPSGGLYGYTF.